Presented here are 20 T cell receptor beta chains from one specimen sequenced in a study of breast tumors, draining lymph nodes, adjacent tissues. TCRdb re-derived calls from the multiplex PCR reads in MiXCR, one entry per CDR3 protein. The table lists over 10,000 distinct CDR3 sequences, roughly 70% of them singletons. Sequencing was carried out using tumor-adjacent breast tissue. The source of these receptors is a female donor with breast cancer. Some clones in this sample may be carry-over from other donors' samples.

The CDR3 region has the DNA TGCAGTGCTCAGGGAGGGTCGTACGAGCAGTACTTC. This gives the protein CSAQGGSYEQYF. The rearrangement joins TRBV20-1 to TRBJ2-7; the match to TRBD2 covers 7 bases. Germline trimming cut 5 bases from V and 4 bases from J; bases unmatched to any gene: 5. Germline CDR1 reads DFQATT; CDR2 reads SNEGSKA (reference sequence). CDR3 length: 12 amino acids.

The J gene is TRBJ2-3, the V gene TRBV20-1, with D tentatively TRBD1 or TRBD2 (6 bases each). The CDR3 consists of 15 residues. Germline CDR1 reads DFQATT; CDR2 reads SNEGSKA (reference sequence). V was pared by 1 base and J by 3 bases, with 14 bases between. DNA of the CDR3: TGCAGTGCTAGAGTCGGAGGGGGGTTAACAGATACGCAGTATTTT. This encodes CSARVGGGLTDTQYF.

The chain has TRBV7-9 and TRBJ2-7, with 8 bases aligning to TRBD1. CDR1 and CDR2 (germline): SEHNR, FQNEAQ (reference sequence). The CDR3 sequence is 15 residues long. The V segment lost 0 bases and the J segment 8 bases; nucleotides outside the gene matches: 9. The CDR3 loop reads CASSLASQGAAKQYF. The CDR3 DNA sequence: TGTGCCAGCAGCTTAGCGTCCCAGGGGGCGGCTAAGCAGTACTTC.

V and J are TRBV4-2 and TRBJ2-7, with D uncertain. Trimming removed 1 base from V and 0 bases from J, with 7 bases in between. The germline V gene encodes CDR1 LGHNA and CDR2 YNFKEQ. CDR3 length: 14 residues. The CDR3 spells CASSQGAGSYEQYF. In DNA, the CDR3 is TGTGCCAGCAGCCAAGGGGCCGGCTCCTACGAGCAGTACTTC.

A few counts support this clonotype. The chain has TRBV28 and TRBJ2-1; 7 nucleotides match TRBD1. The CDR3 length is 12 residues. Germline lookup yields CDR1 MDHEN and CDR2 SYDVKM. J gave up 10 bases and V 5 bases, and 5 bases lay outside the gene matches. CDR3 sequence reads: CASSEGAREQFF. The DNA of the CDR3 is TGTGCCAGCAGTGAGGGGGCGCGGGAGCAGTTCTTC.

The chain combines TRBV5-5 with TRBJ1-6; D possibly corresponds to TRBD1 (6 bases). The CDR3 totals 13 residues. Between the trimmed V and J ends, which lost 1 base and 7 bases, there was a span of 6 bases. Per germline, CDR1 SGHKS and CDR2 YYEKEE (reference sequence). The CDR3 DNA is TGTGCCAGCAGCTTGCAGGGGAATTCACCCCTCCACTTT. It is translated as CASSLQGNSPLHF.

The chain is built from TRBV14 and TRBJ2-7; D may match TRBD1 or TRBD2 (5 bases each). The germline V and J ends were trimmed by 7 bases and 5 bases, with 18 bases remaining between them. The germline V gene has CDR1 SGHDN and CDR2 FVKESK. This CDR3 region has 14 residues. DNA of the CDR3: TGTGCCAGCAACGAGGGACCTACAATCCACGAGCAGTACTTC. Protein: CASNEGPTIHEQYF.

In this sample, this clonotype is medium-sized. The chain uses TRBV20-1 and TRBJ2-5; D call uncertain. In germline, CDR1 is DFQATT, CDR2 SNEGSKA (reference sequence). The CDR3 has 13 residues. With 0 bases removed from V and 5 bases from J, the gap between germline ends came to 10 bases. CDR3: CSARDLYGETQYF. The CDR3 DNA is TGCAGTGCTAGAGATCTATACGGGGAGACCCAGTACTTC.

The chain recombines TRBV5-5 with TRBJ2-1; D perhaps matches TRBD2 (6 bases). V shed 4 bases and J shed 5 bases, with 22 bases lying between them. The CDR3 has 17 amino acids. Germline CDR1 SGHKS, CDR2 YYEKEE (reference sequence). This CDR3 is CASSLTDTGVRDNEQFF. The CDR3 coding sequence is TGTGCCAGCAGCCTCACGGATACGGGAGTTCGGGACAATGAGCAGTTCTTC.

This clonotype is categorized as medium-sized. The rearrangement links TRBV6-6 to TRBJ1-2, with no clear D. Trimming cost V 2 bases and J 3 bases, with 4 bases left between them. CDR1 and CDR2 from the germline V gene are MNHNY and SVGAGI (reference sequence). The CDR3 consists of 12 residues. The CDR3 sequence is CASSYLDYGYTF. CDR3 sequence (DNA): TGTGCCAGCAGTTACCTAGACTATGGCTACACCTTC.

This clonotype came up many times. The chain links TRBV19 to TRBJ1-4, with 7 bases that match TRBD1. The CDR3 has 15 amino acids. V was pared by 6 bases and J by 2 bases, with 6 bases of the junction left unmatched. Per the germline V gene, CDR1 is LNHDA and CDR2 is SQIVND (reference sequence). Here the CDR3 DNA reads TGTGCCAGTAGCCTTGGGACAGCGACTAATGAAAAACTGTTTTTT. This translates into CASSLGTATNEKLFF. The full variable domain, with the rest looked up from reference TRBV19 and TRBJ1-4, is DGGITQSPKYLFRKEGQNVTLSCEQNLNHDAMYWYRQDPGQGLRLIYYSQIVNDFQKGDIAEGYSVSREKKESFPLTVTSAQKNPTAFYLCASSLGTATNEKLFFGSGTQLSVL.

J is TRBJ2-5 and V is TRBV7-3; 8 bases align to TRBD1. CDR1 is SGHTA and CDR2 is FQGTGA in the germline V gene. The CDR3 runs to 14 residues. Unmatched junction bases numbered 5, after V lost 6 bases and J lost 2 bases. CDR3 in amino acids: CASSPGGGQETQYF. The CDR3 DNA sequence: TGTGCCAGCAGTCCAGGGGGCGGTCAAGAGACCCAGTACTTC.

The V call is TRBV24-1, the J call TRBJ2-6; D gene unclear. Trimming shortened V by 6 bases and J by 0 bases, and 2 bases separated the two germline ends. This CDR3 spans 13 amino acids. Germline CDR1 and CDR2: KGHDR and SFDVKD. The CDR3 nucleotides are TGTGCCACCAGTCTCTCTGGGGCCAACGTCCTGACTTTC. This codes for CATSLSGANVLTF.

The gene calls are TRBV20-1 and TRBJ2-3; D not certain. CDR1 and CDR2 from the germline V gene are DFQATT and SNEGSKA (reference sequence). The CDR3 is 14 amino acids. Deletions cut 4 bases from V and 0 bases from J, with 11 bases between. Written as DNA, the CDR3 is TGCAGTGCTAAACAGCCCACTAGCACAGATACGCAGTATTTT. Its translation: CSAKQPTSTDTQYF.

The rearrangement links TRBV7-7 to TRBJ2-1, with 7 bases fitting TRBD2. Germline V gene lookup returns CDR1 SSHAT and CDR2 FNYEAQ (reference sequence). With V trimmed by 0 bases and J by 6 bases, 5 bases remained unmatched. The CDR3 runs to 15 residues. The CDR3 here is CASSLAASGFNEQFF. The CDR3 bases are TGTGCCAGCAGCTTAGCGGCTAGCGGATTCAATGAGCAGTTCTTC. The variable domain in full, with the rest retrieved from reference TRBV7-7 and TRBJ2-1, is GAGVSQSPRYKVTKRGQDVTLRCDPISSHATLYWYQQALGQGPEFLTYFNYEAQPDKSGLPSDRFSAERPEGSISTLTIQRTEQRDSAMYRCASSLAASGFNEQFFGPGTRLTVL.

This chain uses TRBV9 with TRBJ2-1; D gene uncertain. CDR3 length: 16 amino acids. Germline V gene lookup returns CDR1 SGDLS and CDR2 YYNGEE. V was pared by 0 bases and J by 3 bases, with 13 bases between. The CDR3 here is CASSVAGSLSYNEQFF. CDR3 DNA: TGTGCCAGCAGCGTAGCGGGTAGCTTAAGCTACAATGAGCAGTTCTTC.

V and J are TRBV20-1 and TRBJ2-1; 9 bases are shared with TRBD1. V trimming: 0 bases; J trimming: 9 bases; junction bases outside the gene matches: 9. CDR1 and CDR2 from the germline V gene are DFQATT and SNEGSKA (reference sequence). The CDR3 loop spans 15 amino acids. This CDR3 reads CSAREPTGGGSEQFF. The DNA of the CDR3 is TGCAGTGCTAGAGAACCAACAGGGGGCGGGAGTGAGCAGTTCTTC.

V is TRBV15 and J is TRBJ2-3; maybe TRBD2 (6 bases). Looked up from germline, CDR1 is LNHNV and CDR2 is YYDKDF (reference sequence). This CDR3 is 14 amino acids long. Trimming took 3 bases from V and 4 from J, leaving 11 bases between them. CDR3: CATSSGSRSDTQYF. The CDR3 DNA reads TGTGCCACCAGCAGCGGGAGCAGGTCAGATACGCAGTATTTT.

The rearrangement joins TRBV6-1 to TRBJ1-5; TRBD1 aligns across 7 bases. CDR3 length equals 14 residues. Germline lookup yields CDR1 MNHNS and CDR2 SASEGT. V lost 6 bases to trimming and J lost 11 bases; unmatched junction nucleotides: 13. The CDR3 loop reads CASRGGQAITAQHF. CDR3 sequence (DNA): TGTGCCAGCAGAGGAGGACAGGCCATAACGGCCCAGCATTTT.

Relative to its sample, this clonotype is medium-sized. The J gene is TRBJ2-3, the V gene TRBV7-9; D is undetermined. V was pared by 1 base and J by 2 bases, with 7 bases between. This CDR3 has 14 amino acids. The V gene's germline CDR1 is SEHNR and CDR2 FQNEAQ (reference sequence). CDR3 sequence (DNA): TGTGCCAGCAGCTTAGGCTCAATCACAGATACGCAGTATTTT. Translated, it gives CASSLGSITDTQYF.